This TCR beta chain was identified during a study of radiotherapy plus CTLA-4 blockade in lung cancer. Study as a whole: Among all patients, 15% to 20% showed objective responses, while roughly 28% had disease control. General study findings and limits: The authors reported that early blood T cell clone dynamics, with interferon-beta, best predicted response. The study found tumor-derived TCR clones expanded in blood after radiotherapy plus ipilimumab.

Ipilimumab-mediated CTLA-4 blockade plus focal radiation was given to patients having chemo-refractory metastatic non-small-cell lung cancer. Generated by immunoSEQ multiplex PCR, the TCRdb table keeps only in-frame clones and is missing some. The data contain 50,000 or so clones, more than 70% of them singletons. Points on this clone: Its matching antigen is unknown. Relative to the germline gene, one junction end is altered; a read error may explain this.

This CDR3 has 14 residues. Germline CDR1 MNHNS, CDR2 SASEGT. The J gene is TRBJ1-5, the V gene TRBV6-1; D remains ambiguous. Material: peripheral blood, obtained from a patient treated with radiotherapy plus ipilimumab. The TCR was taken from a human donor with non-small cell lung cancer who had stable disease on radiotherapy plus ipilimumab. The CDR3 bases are TGTGCCAGCCGTGAGGCGATAGGACATCAGCCCCAGCATTTT. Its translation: CASREAIGHQPQHF.